The rows below give T cell receptor beta chains drawn from one sample of a study of Graves' ophthalmopathy and Graves' hyperthyroidism. TCRdb independently ran MiXCR on the multiplex PCR reads; one entry per CDR3 protein. The sample records roughly 400,000 distinct CDR3 sequences, approximately 16% being singletons. The sequenced sample consisted of peripheral blood. The receptors shown here come from a woman under 30 with Graves' ophthalmopathy. The CDR3 runs from the conserved cysteine through the conserved F or W. The D gene is left open where the match is weak.

d_call: -
j_call: TRBJ1-1
v_call: TRBV20-1
cdr3_aa: CSPPEAFF

d_call: TRBD2
j_call: TRBJ2-5
v_call: TRBV12-3/TRBV12-4
cdr3_aa: CASRTSGGATETQYF

d_call: TRBD2
j_call: TRBJ2-5
v_call: TRBV20-1
cdr3_aa: CSPTSETQYF

d_call: TRBD1
j_call: TRBJ2-5
v_call: TRBV6-1
cdr3_aa: CASRKTGGTQYF

d_call: -
j_call: TRBJ1-5
v_call: TRBV6-2/TRBV6-3
cdr3_aa: CASSYEALLNQPQHF

d_call: TRBD1
j_call: TRBJ1-5
v_call: TRBV28
cdr3_aa: CASSLTGQGAFNQPQHF

d_call: -
j_call: TRBJ2-7
v_call: TRBV7-2
cdr3_aa: CASSLKGTGEQYF

d_call: -
j_call: TRBJ2-5
v_call: TRBV30
cdr3_aa: CAWNSDSQETQYF

d_call: -
j_call: TRBJ1-1
v_call: TRBV6-5
cdr3_aa: CASWRPGVVMNTEAFF

d_call: -
j_call: TRBJ1-1
v_call: TRBV12-3/TRBV12-4
cdr3_aa: CASSFAPGLGQEAFF

d_call: -
j_call: TRBJ1-1
v_call: TRBV7-3
cdr3_aa: CASSGTQGSEAFF

d_call: TRBD1
j_call: TRBJ1-6
v_call: TRBV28
cdr3_aa: CASSSRTGISYNSPLHF

d_call: TRBD1
j_call: TRBJ2-5
v_call: TRBV27
cdr3_aa: CASSLGQGAAETQYF

d_call: -
j_call: TRBJ1-1
v_call: TRBV6-5
cdr3_aa: CASSYSGARFTEAFF

d_call: -
j_call: TRBJ2-7
v_call: TRBV24-1
cdr3_aa: CATSKSLDLSPSSYEQYF

d_call: -
j_call: TRBJ1-1
v_call: TRBV27
cdr3_aa: CASSLSPTSEAFF

d_call: -
j_call: TRBJ2-7
v_call: TRBV10-3
cdr3_aa: CAIKASSGYYEQYF

d_call: -
j_call: TRBJ2-5
v_call: TRBV6-2/TRBV6-3
cdr3_aa: CASSLHGGGTQYF

d_call: -
j_call: TRBJ1-1
v_call: TRBV28
cdr3_aa: CASSDNTEAFF

d_call: -
j_call: TRBJ1-2
v_call: TRBV7-2
cdr3_aa: CASSLERVYGYTF

d_call: -
j_call: TRBJ1-1
v_call: TRBV7-6
cdr3_aa: CASSLANPSRNTEAFF

d_call: -
j_call: TRBJ1-2
v_call: TRBV28
cdr3_aa: CASGGGDGYTF

d_call: TRBD2
j_call: TRBJ2-7
v_call: TRBV6-5
cdr3_aa: CASIPSTSGRNEQYF

d_call: TRBD2
j_call: TRBJ2-2
v_call: TRBV10-1
cdr3_aa: CASSELAETGELFF

d_call: -
j_call: TRBJ2-2
v_call: TRBV18
cdr3_aa: CASSPQPQVPGELFF

d_call: TRBD1
j_call: TRBJ1-1
v_call: TRBV19
cdr3_aa: CASSDRETWNTEAFF

d_call: -
j_call: TRBJ1-1
v_call: TRBV10-3
cdr3_aa: CAISDQSNTEAFF

d_call: -
j_call: TRBJ2-5
v_call: TRBV6-1
cdr3_aa: CASSRAETQYF

d_call: TRBD1
j_call: TRBJ2-7
v_call: TRBV6-5
cdr3_aa: CASKDRWSYEQYF

d_call: -
j_call: TRBJ2-7
v_call: TRBV7-8
cdr3_aa: CASSLARAGPRNEQYF

d_call: TRBD1
j_call: TRBJ2-4
v_call: TRBV7-2
cdr3_aa: CASSLTGQGTKNIQYF

d_call: -
j_call: TRBJ1-5
v_call: TRBV28
cdr3_aa: CASRTAQGAGSNQPQHF

d_call: TRBD2
j_call: TRBJ2-5
v_call: TRBV24-1
cdr3_aa: CATSDFGELAGATQETQYF

d_call: TRBD1
j_call: TRBJ2-7
v_call: TRBV7-2
cdr3_aa: CASSTQGQGYNEQYF

d_call: -
j_call: TRBJ1-5
v_call: TRBV20-1
cdr3_aa: CSAAPGRLLGQPQHF

d_call: -
j_call: TRBJ2-7
v_call: TRBV28
cdr3_aa: CASTVQGRWEQYF

d_call: -
j_call: TRBJ2-5
v_call: TRBV9
cdr3_aa: CASSVGPGRGETQYF

d_call: -
j_call: TRBJ1-5
v_call: TRBV6-4
cdr3_aa: CASTRTLNQPQHF

d_call: -
j_call: TRBJ2-5
v_call: TRBV27
cdr3_aa: CASSSDSPTTQETQYF

d_call: -
j_call: TRBJ1-2
v_call: TRBV2
cdr3_aa: CASSEAPYGYTF

d_call: TRBD1
j_call: TRBJ2-2
v_call: TRBV30
cdr3_aa: CAWDRVDTGELFF

d_call: -
j_call: TRBJ2-4
v_call: TRBV5-6
cdr3_aa: CASSLKAGRSRLLQYF

d_call: -
j_call: TRBJ2-5
v_call: TRBV7-9
cdr3_aa: CASSLRAGAETQYF

d_call: -
j_call: TRBJ2-7
v_call: TRBV28
cdr3_aa: CASSPLAVVYEQYF

d_call: -
j_call: TRBJ2-5
v_call: TRBV20-1
cdr3_aa: CSARLRPGAQETQYF

d_call: -
j_call: TRBJ1-1
v_call: TRBV28
cdr3_aa: CASSLGPRRAEAFF

d_call: -
j_call: TRBJ2-6
v_call: TRBV10-3
cdr3_aa: CAISETGANVLTF

d_call: -
j_call: TRBJ1-1
v_call: TRBV11-2
cdr3_aa: CATGRKGTEAFF

d_call: TRBD2
j_call: TRBJ2-7
v_call: TRBV27
cdr3_aa: CASSGGVVSEQYF

d_call: TRBD2
j_call: TRBJ2-7
v_call: TRBV12-3/TRBV12-4
cdr3_aa: CASSLVAGGPNEQYF

d_call: TRBD2
j_call: TRBJ2-5
v_call: TRBV6-1
cdr3_aa: CASSDEGGGRAVETQYF

d_call: -
j_call: TRBJ2-7
v_call: TRBV6-5
cdr3_aa: CASSRLGEQYF

d_call: TRBD2
j_call: TRBJ2-7
v_call: TRBV20-1
cdr3_aa: CSAEGAGGAYEQYF

d_call: -
j_call: TRBJ2-6
v_call: TRBV6-5
cdr3_aa: CASSYSIPGSGANVLTF

d_call: TRBD2
j_call: TRBJ2-7
v_call: TRBV27
cdr3_aa: CASSSREAWEQYF

d_call: -
j_call: TRBJ2-7
v_call: TRBV4-1
cdr3_aa: CASSQDFLTYEQYF

d_call: TRBD2
j_call: TRBJ2-7
v_call: TRBV6-2/TRBV6-3
cdr3_aa: CASSPSGALYEQYF

d_call: -
j_call: TRBJ1-1
v_call: TRBV4-3
cdr3_aa: CASSQGGGMNTEAFF

d_call: TRBD2
j_call: TRBJ2-7
v_call: TRBV11-3
cdr3_aa: CASSLEAGTSVRPYEQYF